The 23 T cell receptor beta chains listed next were all sequenced from one sample in a study of shared clonotypes between healthy human individuals. The protocol was immunoSEQ multiplex PCR, while the TCRdb copy is restricted to in-frame clones and leaves out a portion. The data contain a few hundred thousand clones, around 95% of them seen just once; the ten biggest clones take up 0.11%. Naive CD8 populations comprised CD45RO-negative cells positively selected for CCR7, excluding terminally differentiated effector memory CD45RA+ cells. Input material: naive CD8+ T cells sorted from blood. These receptors all come from a woman aged 25 to 45 in good health.

This rearrangement joins TRBV4-1 to TRBJ1-2; 8 bases agree with TRBD1. The V segment lost 1 base and the J segment 7 bases; nucleotides outside the gene matches: 11. The CDR3 consists of 16 residues. Per the germline V gene, CDR1 is MGHRA and CDR2 is YSYEKL. The CDR3 sequence: CASSQVIWTGFSGYTF. The CDR3 region has the DNA TGCGCCAGCAGCCAAGTGATTTGGACAGGGTTTTCTGGCTACACCTTC.

The V gene is TRBV9, the J gene TRBJ2-7; D call uncertain. Trimming removed 3 bases from V and 3 bases from J, with 7 bases in between. The CDR3 totals 12 residues. The V gene's germline CDR1 is SGDLS and CDR2 YYNGEE. The CDR3 region has the DNA TGTGCCAGCAGCGGCCCTGACTACGAGCAGTACTTC. Protein: CASSGPDYEQYF.

The chain carries TRBV5-4 and TRBJ2-3, with TRBD1 matching over 10 bases. The length of the CDR3 is 16 residues. Germline CDR1 and CDR2: SGHNT and YYREEE (reference sequence). V lost 0 bases, J lost 2 bases, and 3 bases stayed unmatched. DNA for the CDR3: TGTGCCAGCAGCTTGGCGGGACAGGGGTACACAGATACGCAGTATTTT. Its protein product is CASSLAGQGYTDTQYF.

The rearrangement joins TRBV27 to TRBJ2-3; 10 bases fit TRBD1. The CDR3 length is 16 residues. The germline CDR1 and CDR2 sequences are MNHEY and SMNVEV (reference sequence). The J segment lost 3 bases and the V segment lost 5 bases, leaving 8 bases of the junction unmatched. In DNA form, the CDR3 reads TGTGCCAGCAGTCCCGACAGGGGGCGCATGACAGATACGCAGTATTTT. It translates to CASSPDRGRMTDTQYF.

V is TRBV6-5 and J is TRBJ2-7; the D is unclear. The V end lost 4 bases, the J end lost 4 bases, and 11 bases lay between the germline ends. The V gene's germline CDR1 is MNHEY and CDR2 SVGAGI. The CDR3 sequence is 13 residues long. In DNA, the CDR3 is TGTGCCAGCAGTTCCGATTTGGGGTACGAGCAGTACTTC. Translating it yields CASSSDLGYEQYF.

The chain recombines TRBV5-1 with TRBJ1-2; D not resolved. The V gene's germline CDR1 is SGHRS and CDR2 YFSETQ. The CDR3 totals 14 residues. V lost 0 bases to trimming and J lost 2 bases, with 8 bases between them. The CDR3 sequence: CASSLENPNYGYTF. As DNA, the CDR3 is TGCGCCAGCAGCTTGGAGAACCCAAACTATGGCTACACCTTC. Complete variable domain (other parts from reference TRBV5-1 and TRBJ1-2): KAGVTQTPRYLIKTRGQQVTLSCSPISGHRSVSWYQQTPGQGLQFLFEYFSETQRNKGNFPGRFSGRQFSNSRSEMNVSTLELGDSALYLCASSLENPNYGYTFGSGTRLTVV.

For this clone: Other DNA sequences of this sample code for an identical CDR3. Written as DNA, the CDR3 is TGTGCCAGCAGTTTATCAGGGAGTACTGAAGCTTTCTTT. This encodes CASSLSGSTEAFF. The V gene is TRBV28, the J gene TRBJ1-1, with D tentatively TRBD1 (5 bases). The CDR3 consists of 13 residues. CDR1 MDHEN and CDR2 SYDVKM come from the germline V gene. V was shortened by 1 base and J by 5 bases, with 8 bases between the two germline ends.

This clone was found once. The chain is built from TRBV4-1 and TRBJ2-7, with TRBD1 matching over 7 bases. V trimming: 1 base; J trimming: 3 bases; junction bases outside the gene matches: 6. The CDR3 has 15 residues. Germline assignment: CDR1 MGHRA and CDR2 YSYEKL. CDR3 coding DNA: TGCGCCAGCAGCCAAGGGACAGGACAAAGCTACGAGCAGTACTTC. Protein: CASSQGTGQSYEQYF.

The chain joins TRBV11-3 to TRBJ2-1, with 11 positions matching TRBD2. This CDR3 is built from 16 residues. CDR1 is SGHNT and CDR2 is YENEEA in the germline V gene. J was trimmed by 6 bases and V by 5 bases; bases with no gene match: 9. The CDR3 DNA reads as TGTGCCAGCAGCCCTAGGGTAGCGGGAGGGTCCAATGAGCAGTTCTTC. Encoded protein: CASSPRVAGGSNEQFF.

V gene TRBV4-1 combines with J gene TRBJ2-7; 9 nucleotides line up with TRBD2. Germline assignment: CDR1 MGHRA and CDR2 YSYEKL. V shed 5 bases, J shed 4 bases, and the junction held 12 bases outside the gene matches. This CDR3 comprises 16 residues. The CDR3 nucleotides read TGCGCCAGCAGCAGGGGGAGTAGCGGGAGATTATACGAGCAGTACTTC. This codes for CASSRGSSGRLYEQYF.

The rearrangement links TRBV27 to TRBJ1-5, with D possibly being TRBD1 (5 bases). Germline assignment: CDR1 MNHEY and CDR2 SMNVEV (reference sequence). The CDR3 is 13 amino acids. The V end was cut by 7 bases, the J end by 6 bases, with 13 bases between. The CDR3 DNA follows: TGTGCCAGCATGGGGGGGACGGGTCAGCCCCAGCATTTT. Protein: CASMGGTGQPQHF.

The chain employs TRBV5-1 and TRBJ2-1; no clear D gene. Germline loops: CDR1 SGHRS, CDR2 YFSETQ. This CDR3 has 18 residues. Trimming removed 1 base at V and 0 bases at J, with 17 bases between. CDR3 sequence (DNA): TGCGCCAGCAGCTTGCTCCCTGCTAAGGGTAGCTCCTACAATGAGCAGTTCTTC. Translation gives CASSLLPAKGSSYNEQFF.

DNA of the CDR3: TGTGCCAGCAGTTTAATCGGACCCTCCTACGAGCAGTACTTC. Residues: CASSLIGPSYEQYF. This chain connects TRBV27 to TRBJ2-7; D gene uncertain. The CDR3 totals 14 residues. Trimming shortened V by 2 bases and J by 0 bases, and 8 bases separated the two germline ends. Germline-derived CDR1 and CDR2 are MNHEY and SMNVEV (reference sequence).

The chain recombines TRBV27 with TRBJ2-7, with 8 bases lining up with TRBD2. The CDR3 length is 15 residues. From germline, CDR1 is MNHEY and CDR2 SMNVEV (reference sequence). The V segment lost 6 bases and the J segment 0 bases; nucleotides outside the gene matches: 7. The CDR3 loop is CASRLLSGGSYEQYF. The CDR3 DNA sequence: TGTGCCAGCAGACTCTTGAGCGGGGGCTCCTACGAGCAGTACTTC.

This clone occurred once. This rearrangement joins TRBV4-1 to TRBJ2-7, with 8 bases fitting TRBD2. The junction had 16 bases not matched to a gene; V was cut back by 2 bases and J by 1 base. Germline V gene sequence: CDR1 MGHRA, CDR2 YSYEKL. This CDR3 is built from 19 residues. The CDR3 nucleotides are TGCGCCAGCAGCCAACAATACCATTTTAGCGGGATAGGGTCCTACGAGCAGTACTTC. Protein: CASSQQYHFSGIGSYEQYF.

With regard to this clone: Within the sample, other DNA sequences also encode this same CDR3. The J gene is TRBJ2-1, the V gene TRBV9; TRBD2 agrees at 7 bases. The CDR3 is 16 amino acids. Germline loops: CDR1 SGDLS, CDR2 YYNGEE. The V gene end was trimmed by 0 bases and the J gene end by 0 bases; junction bases not matched to a gene: 3. CDR3 in amino acids: CASSVGRGSSYNEQFF. DNA of the CDR3: TGTGCCAGCAGCGTAGGTCGCGGGAGCTCCTACAATGAGCAGTTCTTC.

The genes are TRBV19 and TRBJ1-5; a weak D match, TRBD1 (5 bases). Germline-derived CDR1 and CDR2 are LNHDA and SQIVND (reference sequence). Trimming stripped 7 bases from V and 2 bases from J, with 18 bases between. The CDR3 loop spans 16 amino acids. Here the CDR3 reads CASMGDPGWGNQPQHF. The CDR3 DNA sequence: TGTGCCAGTATGGGGGATCCGGGTTGGGGCAATCAGCCCCAGCATTTT. The full variable domain, its missing parts supplied by reference TRBV19 and TRBJ1-5, is DGGITQSPKYLFRKEGQNVTLSCEQNLNHDAMYWYRQDPGQGLRLIYYSQIVNDFQKGDIAEGYSVSREKKESFPLTVTSAQKNPTAFYLCASMGDPGWGNQPQHFGDGTRLSIL.

This chain connects TRBV19 to TRBJ2-7; D may be TRBD2 (6 bases). The CDR3 loop spans 13 amino acids. Germline V gives CDR1 LNHDA, CDR2 SQIVND (reference sequence). Trimming left V 6 bases short and J 3 bases short, with 12 bases between. In nucleotides, the CDR3 is TGTGCCAGTAGCGGGACTGTGGGCTACGAGCAGTACTTC. Protein: CASSGTVGYEQYF.

The rearrangement uses TRBV5-4 and TRBJ2-7; 9 nucleotides agree with TRBD1. The V segment lost 0 bases and the J segment 4 bases; nucleotides outside the gene matches: 5. This CDR3 is 15 amino acids long. CDR1 is SGHNT, CDR2 YYREEE, per germline (reference sequence). The CDR3 loop is CASSLDRGTGYEQYF. CDR3 nucleotide sequence: TGTGCCAGCAGCTTGGATCGTGGGACAGGGTACGAGCAGTACTTC.

The chain links TRBV4-2 to TRBJ1-2; no firm D call. In germline, CDR1 is LGHNA, CDR2 YNFKEQ. This CDR3 spans 13 amino acids. Trimming left V 1 base short and J 6 bases short, with 9 bases between. In DNA form, the CDR3 reads TGTGCCAGCAGCCAAGGGTCGGCGAATGGCTACACCTTC. Translation gives CASSQGSANGYTF.

The chain recombines TRBV6-5 with TRBJ1-5, with 8 bases matching TRBD1. The CDR3 contains 15 residues. CDR1 is MNHEY, CDR2 SVGAGI, per germline. V dropped 6 bases and J dropped 4; count of bases not matched to a gene: 8. CDR3 protein: CASSPTGDGNQPQHF. The DNA for the CDR3 is TGTGCCAGCAGCCCGACAGGGGATGGTAATCAGCCCCAGCATTTT.

Details on this clone: The same CDR3 arises from other DNA sequences in this sample as well. This sequence joins TRBV27 and TRBJ2-7; 9 nucleotides align to TRBD1. Per germline, CDR1 MNHEY and CDR2 SMNVEV (reference sequence). CDR3 length: 14 residues. Germline trimming cut 6 bases from V and 2 bases from J; bases unmatched to any gene: 5. CDR3 bases: TGTGCCAGCAGGCCGGGACAGGGACCCTACGAGCAGTACTTC. Its protein product is CASRPGQGPYEQYF.

The chain joins TRBV11-2 to TRBJ2-7; D possibly corresponds to TRBD1 (6 bases). V dropped 1 base and J dropped 0 bases, with 10 bases sitting between them. This CDR3 has 15 amino acids. In germline, CDR1 is SGHAT, CDR2 FQNNGV. The CDR3 loop is CASSLGRDISYEQYF. CDR3 DNA: TGTGCCAGCAGCTTAGGCCGGGACATCTCCTACGAGCAGTACTTC.